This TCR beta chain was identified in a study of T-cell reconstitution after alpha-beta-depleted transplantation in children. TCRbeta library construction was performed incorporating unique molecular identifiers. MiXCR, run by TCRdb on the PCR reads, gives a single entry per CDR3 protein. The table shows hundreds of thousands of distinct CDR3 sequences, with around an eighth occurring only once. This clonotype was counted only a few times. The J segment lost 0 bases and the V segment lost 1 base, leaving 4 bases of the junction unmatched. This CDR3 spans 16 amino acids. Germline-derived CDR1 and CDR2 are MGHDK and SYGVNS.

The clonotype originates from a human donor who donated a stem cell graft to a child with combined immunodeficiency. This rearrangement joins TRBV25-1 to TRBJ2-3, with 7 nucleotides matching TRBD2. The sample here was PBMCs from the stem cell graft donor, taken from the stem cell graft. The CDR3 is CASSEFGGSSTDTQYF. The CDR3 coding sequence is TGTGCCAGCAGTGAATTTGGCGGGAGCAGCACAGATACGCAGTATTTT.